A selection of T cell receptor beta chains follows, all from one sample in a study of control samples from healthy donors and cancer patients. Profiled with immunoSEQ multiplex PCR; TCRdb holds only in-frame clones, not every one. In the table there are 100,000 to 150,000 clones, approximately 90% of which are singletons. Sequencing was carried out using blood. The source of these receptors is a man aged 50 to 60 in good health. Both conserved end residues are part of each CDR3. The size entry is marked missing in some rows and otherwise reads once, few, many or a size class.

clone_size v_call cdr3_aa
NA TRBV5-1 CASSLGSPDTQYF
NA TRBV2 CASSERPGAYEQYF
NA TRBV5-5 CASSLAVFSSTDTQYF
NA TRBV19 CASSIARPGGSYGYTF
NA TRBV5-1 CASSAGTDTNTGELFF
NA TRBV19 CASSIAQGPYNEQFF
few TRBV14 CASSPQAISNEKLFF
NA TRBV27 CASSPLGGAETQYF
NA TRBV2 CASSVKPNTEAFF
NA TRBV10-2 CASTEPGQARTGELFF
NA TRBV9 CASSVEGGGYEQYF
once TRBV6-5 CASSLSGEIYNEQFF
NA TRBV2 CASSITGGYTEAFF
NA TRBV2 CASSEGRGRGYTF
NA TRBV11-3 CASSLQGHYEQYF
NA TRBV10-3 CAISTDTNLQETQYF
NA TRBV3-1/TRBV3-2 CASSLRTAPLHF
NA TRBV5-1 CASTHPTRDRVHWQPQHF
NA TRBV5-6 CASSFGRDVNSPLHF
NA TRBV6-5 CASRDTGFGANVLTF
NA TRBV6-6 CASSLSGGGSYEQYF
NA TRBV18 CASSPFSQTGSQVTEQFF
NA TRBV20-1 CSAPIVEQFF
NA TRBV19 CASSMEGDTQYF
NA TRBV12-5 CASGLWGGVPGELFF
few TRBV12-1 CASSFRARGSVEKLFF
NA TRBV19 CASSMEGVYTEAFF
NA TRBV30 CALSRTELGELFF
NA TRBV27 CASSLTGGLVEQYF
once TRBV29-1 CSGGQGAAYNEQFF
NA TRBV14 CASSRWTGIGYTF